Below are 4 T cell receptor beta chains sequenced from a single sample in a study of shared clonotypes between healthy human individuals. Clones were sequenced by immunoSEQ multiplex PCR, and TCRdb holds only the in-frame ones, with some missing. The data show roughly 520,000 clones, roughly 95% seen once. The sequenced sample was naive CD4+ T cells sorted from blood. Subset defined: CD45RA+ positively selected. The source is a woman in her 30s in good health.

In this sample, this clone turned up once. This chain uses TRBV5-1 with TRBJ2-3; 8 positions match TRBD2. The V gene's germline CDR1 is SGHRS and CDR2 YFSETQ. The length of the CDR3 is 14 residues. V lost 5 bases to trimming and J lost 5 bases; unmatched junction nucleotides: 7. Written as DNA, the CDR3 is TGCGCCAGCAGAATAAGCCTAGCGGGAGATACGCAGTATTTT. Protein: CASRISLAGDTQYF.

The CDR3 nucleotides are TGTGCCAGCAGCGGGGGAGGGAGGGCTAACTATGGCTACACCTTC. Its translation: CASSGGGRANYGYTF. The chain has TRBV5-4 and TRBJ1-2, with a weak D call TRBD1 (5 bases). Trimming took 4 bases from V and 0 from J, leaving 13 bases between them. The CDR3 sequence is 15 residues long. The germline CDR1 and CDR2 sequences are SGHNT and YYREEE (reference sequence).

This clone is a singleton in its sample. The rearrangement joins TRBV28 to TRBJ1-6, with D perhaps matching TRBD1 (6 bases). CDR1 MDHEN and CDR2 SYDVKM come from the germline V gene. V was cut by 7 bases and J by 12 bases, with 22 bases left in between. CDR3 size: 15 residues. The CDR3 sequence is CASTPYYWGREPLHF. CDR3 in DNA: TGTGCCAGCACCCCGTATTACTGGGGGCGCGAACCCCTCCACTTT. Supplemented by reference TRBV28 and TRBJ1-6, the full variable domain reads DVKVTQSSRYLVKRTGEKVFLECVQDMDHENMFWYRQDPGLGLRLIYFSYDVKMKEKGDIPEGYSVSREKKERFSLILESASTNQTSMYLCASTPYYWGREPLHFGNGTRLTVT.

The chain combines TRBV6-5 with TRBJ1-5; tentative D call: TRBD1 (6 bases). V lost 5 bases, J lost 4 bases, and 12 bases lay in between. The CDR3 spans 14 residues. CDR1 and CDR2 from the germline V gene are MNHEY and SVGAGI. Here the CDR3 DNA reads TGTGCCAGCAGTCGACTAACAGGGAATCAGCCCCAGCATTTT. Translation gives CASSRLTGNQPQHF.